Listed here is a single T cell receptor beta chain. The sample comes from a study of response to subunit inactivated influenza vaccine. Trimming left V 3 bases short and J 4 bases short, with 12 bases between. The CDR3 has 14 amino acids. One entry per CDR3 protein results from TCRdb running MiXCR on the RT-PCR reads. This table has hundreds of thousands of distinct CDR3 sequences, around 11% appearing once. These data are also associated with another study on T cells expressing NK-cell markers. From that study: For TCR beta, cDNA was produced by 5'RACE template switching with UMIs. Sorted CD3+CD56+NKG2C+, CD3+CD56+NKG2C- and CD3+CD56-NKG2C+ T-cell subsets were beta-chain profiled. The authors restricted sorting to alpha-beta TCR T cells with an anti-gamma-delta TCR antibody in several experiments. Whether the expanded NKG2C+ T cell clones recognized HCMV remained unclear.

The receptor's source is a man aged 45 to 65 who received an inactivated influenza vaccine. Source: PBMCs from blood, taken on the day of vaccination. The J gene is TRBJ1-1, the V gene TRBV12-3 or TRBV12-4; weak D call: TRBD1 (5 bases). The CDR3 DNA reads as TGTGCCAGCAGTTTCCGACAGATGAGCACTGAAGCTTTCTTT. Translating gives CASSFRQMSTEAFF.